Following are 32 T cell receptor beta chains from one sample sequenced in a study of graft-versus-host responses after intestinal transplantation (dated by TCRdb to the early 2020s). Antigen specificity for these receptors is unknown. The receptor library was made with the immunoSEQ multiplex PCR assay. What TCRdb holds here is the immuneACCESS table cut down to in-frame rearrangements. Part of the clones is not present; checked against another copy, under half of the missing clones reflect an unresolved V gene, and the others are unexplained. This sample comprises about 41,000 clones, 85% to 95% of them detected only once. Around 0.53% of the sample lies in the top ten. The sample's time point label is to be understood as: cells obtained before transplantation from donor or recipient. Material: unstimulated CD8+ T cells sorted from spleen or lymph node cells, obtained before transplant. Receptors originate from a human donor who was the organ donor for an intestinal transplant.

CDR3 nucleotides: TGTGCCAGCAGCGTAGGTCAACAGGGGCCCCCAGAGACCCAGTACTTC. Protein sequence: CASSVGQQGPPETQYF. The chain couples TRBV9 to TRBJ2-5; 7 bases line up with TRBD1. Trimming at V came to 0 bases and at J to 4 bases, leaving 9 bases not matched to a gene. The CDR3 runs 16 residues. Germline-derived CDR1 and CDR2 are SGDLS and YYNGEE.

The rearrangement joins TRBV5-3 to TRBJ2-1; no reliable D call. TRBV5-3 is identified as an open reading frame with a role that is uncertain. The V and J ends lost 2 bases and 7 bases respectively, with 1 base between them. The CDR3 covers 10 residues. CDR3 in DNA: TGTGCCAGAAGCTTTAATGAGCAGTTCTTC. This gives the protein CARSFNEQFF.

The V gene is TRBV7-9, the J gene TRBJ2-3, with D possibly TRBD1 on 6 matching bases. There are 14 residues in the CDR3. Between the trimmed V and J ends, which lost 7 bases and 3 bases, there was a span of 14 bases. Germline CDR1 and CDR2: SEHNR and FQNEAQ (reference sequence). The CDR3 reads CASNLWGRTDTQYF. CDR3 bases: TGTGCCAGCAATCTGTGGGGGCGAACAGATACGCAGTATTTT.

The rearrangement links TRBV19 to TRBJ1-4; 7 nucleotides align to TRBD1. CDR1 and CDR2 from the germline V gene are LNHDA and SQIVND (reference sequence). J was trimmed by 5 bases and V by 9 bases; bases with no gene match: 12. The CDR3 has 15 amino acids. The CDR3 is CASENPGTANEKLFF. Here the CDR3 DNA reads TGTGCCAGCGAAAACCCTGGGACAGCGAATGAAAAACTGTTTTTT.

The CDR3 bases are TGTGCCAGTAGTGTCGGGACTAGCACAGATACGCAGTATTTT. Protein sequence: CASSVGTSTDTQYF. The chain combines TRBV19 with TRBJ2-3; D is possibly TRBD2 (6 bases). Per germline, CDR1 LNHDA and CDR2 SQIVND (reference sequence). The CDR3 spans 14 residues. V lost 5 bases and J lost 0, with 9 bases in between.

The V gene is TRBV5-4, the J gene TRBJ2-7; unclear D gene. There are 11 residues in the CDR3. The germline CDR1 and CDR2 sequences are SGHNT and YYREEE (reference sequence). V gave up 4 bases and J gave up 5 bases, with 7 bases separating them. The CDR3 loop reads CASSALDEQYF. For the CDR3, the DNA is TGTGCCAGCAGCGCCTTAGACGAGCAGTACTTC.

This clone was counted only a few times. V is TRBV7-2 and J is TRBJ2-7; D not resolved. From germline, CDR1 is SGHTA and CDR2 FQGNSA. The ends were cut back, 5 bases at V and 3 bases at J, with 5 bases in the middle. CDR3 length: 11 amino acids. CDR3 amino acids: CASSPGYEQYF. The CDR3 DNA follows: TGTGCCAGCAGCCCCGGCTACGAGCAGTACTTC.

V usage is TRBV29-1 and J usage is TRBJ2-7; the D is unclear. Trimming left V 7 bases short and J 3 bases short, with 10 bases between. The CDR3 is made up of 11 amino acids. Germline loops: CDR1 SQVTM, CDR2 ANQGSEA. This CDR3 reads CSAQEYYEQYF. CDR3 bases: TGCAGCGCCCAAGAGTACTACGAGCAGTACTTC.

The chain employs TRBV4-2 and TRBJ2-7, with D perhaps TRBD2 (6 bases). Germline V gene sequence: CDR1 LGHNA, CDR2 YNFKEQ. V was cut by 2 bases and J by 0 bases, with 11 bases left in between. This CDR3 is built from 15 residues. CDR3 residues: CASSQPGTGSYEQYF. The DNA of the CDR3 is TGTGCCAGCAGCCAACCAGGGACTGGCTCCTACGAGCAGTACTTC.

The J gene is TRBJ2-2, the V gene TRBV2; 10 bases align to TRBD1. CDR3 length: 15 residues. The trim removed 8 bases at V and 3 bases at J, leaving 6 bases unmatched. The V gene's germline CDR1 is SNHLY and CDR2 FYNNEI. CDR3 DNA: TGTGCCAGCCCCAGGGGGACAGGGGACACCGGGGAGCTGTTTTTT. Amino acids: CASPRGTGDTGELFF.

The chain uses TRBV7-9 and TRBJ2-3; no clear D. The CDR3 totals 14 residues. Trimming shortened V by 6 bases and J by 4 bases, and 14 bases separated the two germline ends. CDR1 SEHNR and CDR2 FQNEAQ come from the germline V gene (reference sequence). The CDR3 coding sequence is TGTGCCAGCAGGTCATTCCCCCCGGCAGATACGCAGTATTTT. It yields the protein CASRSFPPADTQYF.

DNA of the CDR3: TGTGCCAGCAGCGATATAGACAGCCCTTCCTACGAGCAGTACTTC. Translation gives CASSDIDSPSYEQYF. The V call is TRBV2, the J call TRBJ2-7; the D gene is possibly TRBD1 (5 bases). Trimming cost V 6 bases and J 1 base, with 16 bases left between them. Germline assignment: CDR1 SNHLY and CDR2 FYNNEI. The CDR3 has 15 amino acids.

The gene calls are TRBV5-1 and TRBJ2-1; 8 bases are a match to TRBD2. V gave up 0 bases and J gave up 10 bases; unmatched junction bases: 3. The CDR3 length is 13 residues. Germline-derived CDR1 and CDR2 are SGHRS and YFSETQ. This chain's CDR3 is CASSLGSGAEQFF. The CDR3 coding sequence is TGCGCCAGCAGCTTGGGTAGCGGGGCCGAGCAGTTCTTC.

The J gene is TRBJ2-7, the V gene TRBV11-2, with 7 positions matching TRBD1. This CDR3 contains 14 residues. V dropped 4 bases and J dropped 2; count of bases not matched to a gene: 5. Germline CDR1 and CDR2: SGHAT and FQNNGV. Written as DNA, the CDR3 is TGTGCCAGCAGCTCACACGACAGGGCCTACGAGCAGTACTTC. This translates into CASSSHDRAYEQYF.

The V gene is TRBV27, the J gene TRBJ2-7; 8 positions match TRBD1. This CDR3 comprises 14 residues. V lost 5 bases to trimming and J lost 7 bases; unmatched junction nucleotides: 10. CDR1 and CDR2 from the germline V gene are MNHEY and SMNVEV (reference sequence). CDR3 loop: CASSTQGAAGEQYF. The CDR3 region has the DNA TGTGCCAGCAGTACCCAGGGGGCGGCGGGGGAGCAGTACTTC.

This clone was seen only once. This chain uses TRBV6-1 with TRBJ1-5; 9 bases line up with TRBD1. The CDR3 is 20 amino acids. The germline V gene encodes CDR1 MNHNS and CDR2 SASEGT. With V trimmed by 0 bases and J by 2 bases, 14 bases remained unmatched. The CDR3 nucleotides are TGTGCCAGCAGTGAAGCCACCGGGACAGGGAAGTTTTGGGGCAATCAGCCCCAGCATTTT. Amino acids: CASSEATGTGKFWGNQPQHF.

CDR3 in DNA: TGTGCCAGCAGCGAAGCGGGGGGGCTAGGAGAGACCCAGTACTTC. Its translation: CASSEAGGLGETQYF. The rearrangement joins TRBV5-6 to TRBJ2-5; TRBD2 matches 10 bases. The CDR3 is 15 residues long. The V segment lost 4 bases and the J segment 4 bases; nucleotides outside the gene matches: 7. CDR1 is SGHDT, CDR2 YYEEEE, per germline.

The chain is built from TRBV5-4 and TRBJ2-2; 12 nucleotides line up with TRBD2. The CDR3 sequence is 15 residues long. With V trimmed by 4 bases and J by 6 bases, 4 bases remained unmatched. Germline CDR1 reads SGHNT; CDR2 reads YYREEE (reference sequence). The CDR3 DNA follows: TGTGCCAGCAGCCCTAGCGGGGGGGCATCCGGGGAGCTGTTTTTT. This sequence encodes CASSPSGGASGELFF.

The chain joins TRBV6-1 to TRBJ2-3; 10 nucleotides match TRBD2. The V and J ends lost 2 bases and 4 bases, in that order; junction bases with no gene match: 3. Germline V gives CDR1 MNHNS, CDR2 SASEGT. The CDR3 has 15 amino acids. The DNA of the CDR3 is TGTGCCAGCAGTGAAAGGACTAGCGGTTCAGATACGCAGTATTTT. Translating gives CASSERTSGSDTQYF.

CDR3 amino acids: CASSEVWGSSPLHF. The CDR3 region has the DNA TGTGCCAGCAGTGAAGTATGGGGCAGTTCACCCCTCCACTTT. The chain employs TRBV6-1 and TRBJ1-6; D is possibly TRBD1 (5 bases). V was trimmed by 1 base and J by 9 bases, leaving 10 bases between them. Germline V gene lookup returns CDR1 MNHNS and CDR2 SASEGT. The CDR3 runs to 14 residues.

This chain joins TRBV5-6 and TRBJ2-5; 14 bases match TRBD2. The trim removed 4 bases at V and 4 bases at J, leaving 6 bases unmatched. CDR1 is SGHDT and CDR2 is YYEEEE in the germline V gene. This CDR3 spans 16 amino acids. The CDR3 nucleotides read TGTGCCAGCAGCACGAGGACTAGCGGGGGGTTAGAGACCCAGTACTTC. Its protein is CASSTRTSGGLETQYF.

This sequence joins TRBV4-2 and TRBJ2-3, with D possibly being TRBD2 (6 bases). Germline V lookup: CDR1 LGHNA, CDR2 YNFKEQ. V lost 1 base, J lost 8 bases, and 19 bases lay in between. The CDR3 runs to 16 residues. This CDR3 reads CASSQAPGLRPSTQYF. The CDR3 DNA is TGTGCCAGCAGCCAAGCGCCGGGACTCCGTCCCAGTACGCAGTATTTT.

The V call is TRBV19, the J call TRBJ1-2; weak D call: TRBD1 (6 bases). The CDR3 totals 14 residues. With 3 bases removed from V and 6 bases from J, the gap between germline ends came to 14 bases. CDR1 LNHDA and CDR2 SQIVND come from the germline V gene (reference sequence). The CDR3 DNA reads as TGTGCCAGTAGTATGCGGGGGGCGTCAAATGGCTACACCTTC. It is translated as CASSMRGASNGYTF.

V gene TRBV4-2 combines with J gene TRBJ2-5; 12 nucleotides match TRBD2. The CDR3 covers 16 residues. Germline CDR1 and CDR2: LGHNA and YNFKEQ. The trim removed 3 bases at V and 2 bases at J, leaving 4 bases unmatched. As DNA, the CDR3 is TGTGCCAGCAGCCATAAGACTAGCGGGGGTCAAGAGACCCAGTACTTC. Protein: CASSHKTSGGQETQYF.

The chain links TRBV7-2 to TRBJ2-2, with D perhaps TRBD1 (5 bases). V shed 3 bases and J shed 6 bases, with 11 bases lying between them. This CDR3 has 14 residues. Looked up from germline, CDR1 is SGHTA and CDR2 is FQGNSA. The DNA for the CDR3 is TGTGCCAGCAGCTTTACAGGAAGGGCCGGGGAGCTGTTTTTT. This sequence encodes CASSFTGRAGELFF.

The chain employs TRBV5-4 and TRBJ2-3; TRBD2 aligns across 9 bases. CDR1 is SGHNT and CDR2 is YYREEE in the germline V gene (reference sequence). V was clipped by 3 bases and J by 5 bases; unmatched bases: 10. The CDR3 is 16 amino acids. CDR3 sequence: CASSYLGGGAKDTQYF. The DNA for the CDR3 is TGTGCCAGCAGCTACCTCGGCGGGGGGGCTAAAGATACGCAGTATTTT.

The chain joins TRBV19 to TRBJ2-1; 13 nucleotides align to TRBD2. Germline CDR1 LNHDA, CDR2 SQIVND (reference sequence). Germline trimming cut 5 bases from V and 4 bases from J; bases unmatched to any gene: 8. CDR3 size: 17 residues. CDR3 coding DNA: TGTGCCAGTAGTCCCTGGACTAGCGGGGGCCCTTACAATGAGCAGTTCTTC. As protein: CASSPWTSGGPYNEQFF.

The J gene is TRBJ2-7, the V gene TRBV4-1; 10 bases agree with TRBD1. The CDR3 is 14 residues long. V shed 3 bases, J shed 5 bases, and the junction held 4 bases outside the gene matches. Germline V gene sequence: CDR1 MGHRA, CDR2 YSYEKL. The CDR3 coding sequence is TGCGCCAGCAGCCAGGTGGGACAGGGGAACGAGCAGTACTTC. This sequence encodes CASSQVGQGNEQYF.

The V gene is TRBV20-1, the J gene TRBJ2-5; unclear D gene. The J call may be faulty, since TRBJ2-7 better matches the DNA end. The germline V gene has CDR1 DFQATT and CDR2 SNEGSKA (reference sequence). There are 11 residues in the CDR3. The chain's CDR3 is CSSLFVDEQYF. The CDR3 DNA reads as TGCAGTTCCCTTTTTGTGGACGAGCAGTACTTC.

This chain connects TRBV19 to TRBJ1-2, with 9 bases matching TRBD1. The length of the CDR3 is 14 residues. The V segment lost 5 bases and the J segment 9 bases; nucleotides outside the gene matches: 10. Germline CDR1 is LNHDA and CDR2 is SQIVND (reference sequence). This CDR3 is CASSYTGGHPSYTF. DNA for the CDR3: TGTGCCAGTAGTTATACAGGGGGCCACCCCAGCTACACCTTC.

V and J are TRBV27 and TRBJ2-1; 10 bases are shared with TRBD2. With 7 bases clipped from V and 7 bases from J, the junction kept 7 bases outside the gene matches. The V gene's germline CDR1 is MNHEY and CDR2 SMNVEV (reference sequence). This CDR3 has 14 amino acids. The CDR3 DNA reads as TGTGCCAGCAATATAGCGGGGGGCATTAATGAGCAGTTCTTC. Encoded protein: CASNIAGGINEQFF.

This clone was picked up one time. The chain couples TRBV13 to TRBJ1-1; D gene ambiguous. CDR3 size: 13 residues. V lost 0 bases, J lost 0 bases, and 2 bases lay in between. Germline CDR1 reads PRHDT; CDR2 reads FYEKMQ (reference sequence). CDR3 nucleotide sequence: TGTGCCAGCAGCTTAGGGGTGAACACTGAAGCTTTCTTT. This codes for CASSLGVNTEAFF.